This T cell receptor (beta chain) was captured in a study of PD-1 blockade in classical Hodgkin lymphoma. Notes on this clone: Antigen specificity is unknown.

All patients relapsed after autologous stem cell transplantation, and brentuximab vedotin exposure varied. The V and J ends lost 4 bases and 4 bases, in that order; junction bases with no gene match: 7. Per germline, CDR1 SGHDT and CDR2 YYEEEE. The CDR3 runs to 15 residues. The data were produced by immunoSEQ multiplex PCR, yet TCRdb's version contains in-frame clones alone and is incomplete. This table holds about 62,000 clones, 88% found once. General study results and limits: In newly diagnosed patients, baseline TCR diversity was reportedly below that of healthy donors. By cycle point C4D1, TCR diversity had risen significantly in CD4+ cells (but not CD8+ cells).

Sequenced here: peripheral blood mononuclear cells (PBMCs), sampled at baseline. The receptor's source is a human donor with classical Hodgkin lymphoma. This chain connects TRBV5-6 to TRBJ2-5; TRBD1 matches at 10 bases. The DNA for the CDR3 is TGTGCCAGCAGCCCCGGGACAGGGGAGGGAGAGACCCAGTACTTC. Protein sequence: CASSPGTGEGETQYF. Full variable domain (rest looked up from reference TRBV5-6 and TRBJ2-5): DAGVTQSPTHLIKTRGQQVTLRCSPKSGHDTVSWYQQALGQGPQFIFQYYEEEERQRGNFPDRFSGHQFPNYSSELNVNALLLGDSALYLCASSPGTGEGETQYFGPGTRLLVL.